The T cell receptor (beta chain) described here comes from a study of blood T cell repertoires in COVID-19. Whole-study context: Donors in the United States, Italy and Spain gave samples during acute or convalescent COVID-19. In each case, the material was cDNA or gDNA derived from T cells, B-cell-depleted T cells, or PBMCs.

Original handling: Nucleated cell counts were estimated from reference gene primer amplification. Sequencing was performed with immunoSEQ multiplex PCR; in TCRdb, only in-frame clones are kept and a portion is missing. The V and J calls and the clone size are those of that table, but D and trimming were determined from the DNA. The repertoire includes 250,000 to 400,000 clones, about 91% of them detected once, and 1.6% sits in the top ten. The sequence came from a woman in her thirties with COVID-19, enrolled during active disease. The sequenced sample consisted of peripheral blood.

DNA for the CDR3: TGTGCCAGCTCACGTCAGGATAGCAATCAGCCCCAGCATTTT. This gives the protein CASSRQDSNQPQHF. The chain recombines TRBV18 with TRBJ1-5; D is unclear. This CDR3 has 14 amino acids. Trimming pared 4 bases from V and 0 bases from J, leaving 7 bases between. The germline V gene encodes CDR1 KGHSH and CDR2 LQKENI.